This TCR beta chain stems from a study of OX40 agonist ivuxolimab in advanced cancers. Study summary: Averaging roughly 60 years in age, with a range of about 23 to 85, the cohort was approximately 83% male. Notes on the study in general: More expanded clones were found, on average, in CD8+ than in CD4+ T cells.

A word on this clone: Its antigen is as yet unknown.

Clones were read by immunoSEQ multiplex PCR, and TCRdb kept only the in-frame ones, dropping some. The data hold around 50,000 clones, with approximately 80% observed a single time. Germline V gives CDR1 MNHNY, CDR2 SVGAGI (reference sequence). V was clipped by 2 bases and J by 5 bases; unmatched bases: 7. The CDR3 covers 15 residues. This chain links TRBV6-6 with TRBJ2-7, with TRBD1 identical over 9 bases. Source: CD4+ or CD8+ T cells sorted from blood, taken in a trial of the OX40 agonist ivuxolimab. This TCR was recovered from an adult with an advanced solid tumor such as melanoma, head and neck, liver or kidney cancer. CDR3 nucleotides: TGTGCCAGCAGTTACGGGACAGGGTATCTGGACGAGCAGTACTTC. Its protein product is CASSYGTGYLDEQYF.